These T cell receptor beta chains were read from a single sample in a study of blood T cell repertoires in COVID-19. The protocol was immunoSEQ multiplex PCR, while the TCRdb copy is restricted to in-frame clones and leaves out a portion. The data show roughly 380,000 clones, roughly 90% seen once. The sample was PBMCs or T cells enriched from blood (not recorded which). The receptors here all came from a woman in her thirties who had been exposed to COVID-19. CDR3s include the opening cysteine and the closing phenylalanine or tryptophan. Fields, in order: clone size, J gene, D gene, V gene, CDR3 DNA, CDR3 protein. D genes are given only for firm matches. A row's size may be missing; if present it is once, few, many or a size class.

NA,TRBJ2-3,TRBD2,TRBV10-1,TGCGCCAGCTCAGGGAGCGGGAGTACAGATACGCAGTATTTT,CASSGSGSTDTQYF
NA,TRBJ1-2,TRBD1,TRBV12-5,TGTGCTAGTGGTTTTCAACCGGGACAGGGGGAGATGGGGGATGGCTACACCTTC,CASGFQPGQGEMGDGYTF
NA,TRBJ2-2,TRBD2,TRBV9,TGTGCCAGCAGCGTAGAAGCGGGAGGCCCGGGCACCGGGGAGCTGTTTTTT,CASSVEAGGPGTGELFF
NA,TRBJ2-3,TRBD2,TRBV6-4,TGTGCCAGCAGTGACTCAATCAGGACTAGCGGGAATCGCACAGATACGCAGTATTTT,CASSDSIRTSGNRTDTQYF
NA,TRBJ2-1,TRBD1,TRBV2,TGTGCCAGCAGTGACGACAGGGGGAACTACAATGAGCAGTTCTTC,CASSDDRGNYNEQFF
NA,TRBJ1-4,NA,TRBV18,TGTGCCAGCTCACCACCCGGGATTGCAACTAATGAAAAACTGTTTTTT,CASSPPGIATNEKLFF
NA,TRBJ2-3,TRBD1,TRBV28,TGTGCCAGCAGTTATGACGCCCGGACAGGGGGCAGCACAGATACGCAGTATTTT,CASSYDARTGGSTDTQYF
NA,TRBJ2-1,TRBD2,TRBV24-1,TGTGCCACCAGTGATCTCAGCGGGAGTACGTACAATGAGCAGTTCTTC,CATSDLSGSTYNEQFF
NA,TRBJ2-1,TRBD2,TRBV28,TGTGCCAGCAGTCCACAGCCGGGACTAGCGGGTCCCAGCTCCTACAATGAGCAGTTCTTC,CASSPQPGLAGPSSYNEQFF
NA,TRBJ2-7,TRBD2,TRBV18,TGTGCCAGCTCACTCCGGGGACTAGCGGGAGGGCCGATAAGAGGGCAGTACTTC,CASSLRGLAGGPIRGQYF
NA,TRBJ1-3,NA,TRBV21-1,TGTGCCAGCAGCACCCACGGGACATTTGGAAACACCATATATTTT,CASSTHGTFGNTIYF
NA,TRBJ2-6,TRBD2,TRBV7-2,TGTGCCAGCAGCTTAGGTGCGGGAGGGCCTTTCTCTGGGGCCAACGTCCTGACTTTC,CASSLGAGGPFSGANVLTF
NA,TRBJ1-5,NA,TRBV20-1,TGCAGTGCTAGTATGACGGGGATCCCCCAGCATTTT,CSASMTGIPQHF
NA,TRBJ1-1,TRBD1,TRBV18,TGTGCCAGCTCACCACAACAGGGGGCGGAAACTGAAGCTTTCTTT,CASSPQQGAETEAFF
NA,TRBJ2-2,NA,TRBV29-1,TGCAGCGTTACGGTGGGCAGTGCGTCCGGGGAGCTGTTTTTT,CSVTVGSASGELFF
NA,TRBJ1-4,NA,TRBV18,TGTGCCAGCTCACCCGACAGATTTGCAACTAATGAAAAACTGTTTTTT,CASSPDRFATNEKLFF
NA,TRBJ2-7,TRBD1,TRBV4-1,TGCGCCAGCAGCAAAGACAGGGGCGTCTACGAGCAGTACTTC,CASSKDRGVYEQYF
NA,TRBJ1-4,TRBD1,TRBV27,TGTGCCAGCGGACGGCCGGGACAGGGGAATGAAAAACTGTTTTTT,CASGRPGQGNEKLFF
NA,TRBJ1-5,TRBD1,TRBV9,TGTGCCAGCAGCGGGGGACAGAATAGCAATCAGCCCCAGCATTTT,CASSGGQNSNQPQHF
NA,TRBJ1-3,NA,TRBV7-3,TGTGCCAGCAGCTTATCGGGGGCTGGAAACACCATATATTTT,CASSLSGAGNTIYF
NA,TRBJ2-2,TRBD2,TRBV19,TGTGCCAGTTATCTAGCGGGAGGAACCGGGGAGCTGTTTTTT,CASYLAGGTGELFF
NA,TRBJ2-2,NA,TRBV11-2,TGTGCCAGCAGCCGGCAGGGCCCGAACACCGGGGAGCTGTTTTTT,CASSRQGPNTGELFF
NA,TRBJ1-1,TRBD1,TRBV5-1,TGCGCCAGCAGCGGGACAGGGGTGAACACTGAAGCTTTCTTT,CASSGTGVNTEAFF
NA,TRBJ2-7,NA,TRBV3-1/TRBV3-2,TGTGCCAGCAGCCTAGCGGTTAGGGCCTACGAGCAGTACTTC,CASSLAVRAYEQYF
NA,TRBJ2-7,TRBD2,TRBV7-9,TGTGCCAGCAACGCGGGGGACCCCTACGAGCAGTACTTC,CASNAGDPYEQYF
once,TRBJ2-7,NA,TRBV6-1,TGTGCCAGCAGTGAAGCGCGGGGCTACGAGCAGTACTTC,CASSEARGYEQYF
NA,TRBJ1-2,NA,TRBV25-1,TGTGCCAGCAGTGAATCCAGGCTGGCAGGCGGCTACACCTTC,CASSESRLAGGYTF
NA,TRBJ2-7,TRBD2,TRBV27,TGTGCCAGCAGTATCCCGGGACTAGCGGGATCCGAGCAGTACTTC,CASSIPGLAGSEQYF
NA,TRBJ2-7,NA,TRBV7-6,TGTGCCAGCAGCTTAGCTAGTGTTGGTTCGGGCTACGAGCAGTACTTC,CASSLASVGSGYEQYF
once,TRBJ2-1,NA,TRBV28,TGTGCCAGCATTCCCGCCGCAGGGTCCTACAATGAGCAGTTCTTC,CASIPAAGSYNEQFF
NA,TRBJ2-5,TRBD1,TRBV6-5,TGTGCCATCTCCTTCCGGGGACAGGGAAAGACCCAGTACTTC,CAISFRGQGKTQYF
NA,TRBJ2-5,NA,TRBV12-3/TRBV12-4,TGTGCCAGCAGTTTGTTCTCCGGGGAGACCCAGTACTTC,CASSLFSGETQYF
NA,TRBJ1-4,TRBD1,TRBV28,TGTGCCAGCAGTTTGGGGACAGGGAATGAAAAACTGTTTTTT,CASSLGTGNEKLFF
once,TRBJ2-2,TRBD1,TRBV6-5,TGTGCCAGCAGCCCCGGGACAGCGAACACCGGGGAGCTGTTTTTT,CASSPGTANTGELFF
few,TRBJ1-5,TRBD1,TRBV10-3,TGTGCCATCAGGAGGACAGGGGACAATCAGCCCCAGCATTTT,CAIRRTGDNQPQHF
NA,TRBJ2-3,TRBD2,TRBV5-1,TGCGCCAGCAGGTCTACTAGCGCTAGCACAGATACGCAGTATTTT,CASRSTSASTDTQYF
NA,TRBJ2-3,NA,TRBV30,TGTGCCTGGACAGCGAGCACAGATACGCAGTATTTT,CAWTASTDTQYF
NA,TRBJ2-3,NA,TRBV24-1,TGTGCCACCAGTGCCTACACAGATACGCAGTATTTT,CATSAYTDTQYF
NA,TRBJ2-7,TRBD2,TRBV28,TGTGCCAGCAGTTTACCCCCCCCTAGCGGGAGCGCGTACGAGCAGTACTTC,CASSLPPPSGSAYEQYF
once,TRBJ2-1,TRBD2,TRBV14,TGTGCCAGCAGCCAAGTTTCCAGCGGGGGCCCGAACAATGAGCAGTTCTTC,CASSQVSSGGPNNEQFF
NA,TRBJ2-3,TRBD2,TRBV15,TGTGCCACCAGCAGAGGGGCTAGCGGGAGTCGGGCAGATACGCAGTATTTT,CATSRGASGSRADTQYF
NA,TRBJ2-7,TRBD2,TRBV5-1,TGCGCCAGCAGCTGGGGGACTAGCGGCTACTACGAGCAGTACTTC,CASSWGTSGYYEQYF
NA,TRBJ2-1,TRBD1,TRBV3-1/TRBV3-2,TGTGCCAGCAGCCCGACAGGGTATGGCGATGAGCAGTTCTTC,CASSPTGYGDEQFF
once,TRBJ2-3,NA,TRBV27,TGTGCCAGCAGTTTGCGCAGGTTGGATACGCAGTATTTT,CASSLRRLDTQYF
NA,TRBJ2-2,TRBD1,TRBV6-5,TGTGCCAGCTTCAGGGGGCAAACCGGGGAGCTGTTTTTT,CASFRGQTGELFF
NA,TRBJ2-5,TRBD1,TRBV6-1,TGTGCCAGCAGTGAACCAGGGGGCGTTGAGACCCAGTACTTC,CASSEPGGVETQYF
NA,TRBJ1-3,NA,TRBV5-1,TGCGCCAGCAGCGGAGGAGGGTTCTCTGGAAACACCATATATTTT,CASSGGGFSGNTIYF
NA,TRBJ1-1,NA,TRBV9,TGTGCCAGCAGCGACGGAATGCAGGGGTGGACTGAAGCTTTCTTT,CASSDGMQGWTEAFF
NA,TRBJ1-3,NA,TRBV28,TGTGCCAGCACCTCCTCTGGAAACACCATATATTTT,CASTSSGNTIYF
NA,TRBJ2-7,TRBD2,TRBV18,TGTGCCAGCTCACCAGGGCGGGAGTTCCACGAGCAGTACTTC,CASSPGREFHEQYF
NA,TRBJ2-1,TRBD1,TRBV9,TGTGCCAGCAGCGCGCTCTGGGACAGGATAACCTACAATGAGCAGTTCTTC,CASSALWDRITYNEQFF
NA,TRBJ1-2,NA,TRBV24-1,TGTGCCACCAGTGTCAATCAAGCAAACTATGGCTACACCTTC,CATSVNQANYGYTF
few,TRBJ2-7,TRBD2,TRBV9,TGTGCCAGCAGCGTAGGGGACAGCACTAGCGGGATAACCTACGAGCAGTACTTC,CASSVGDSTSGITYEQYF
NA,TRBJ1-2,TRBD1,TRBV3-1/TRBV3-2,TGTGCCAGCAGCCATCCGGCCAGGGGGCAAAGCTACACCTTC,CASSHPARGQSYTF